The 32 T cell receptor beta chains presented below share a single source sample, sequenced in a study of blood T cell repertoires in COVID-19. Method: immunoSEQ multiplex PCR; TCRdb's copy keeps in-frame clones and lacks some. The sample has fewer than 600,000 clones, nearly 90% seen once. The source material was peripheral blood. Receptors were obtained from a man aged 18 to 35 with COVID-19, enrolled during active disease.

The chain links TRBV5-6 to TRBJ2-1; D possibly corresponds to TRBD1 (5 bases). Looked up from germline, CDR1 is SGHDT and CDR2 is YYEEEE. The CDR3 length is 14 residues. V was pared by 2 bases and J by 4 bases, with 10 bases between. CDR3 sequence: CASSFPAGYNEQFF. CDR3 DNA: TGTGCCAGCAGCTTTCCGGCAGGGTACAATGAGCAGTTCTTC.

This clone was found a few times. The chain recombines TRBV4-1 with TRBJ2-1, with D tentatively TRBD2 (6 bases). This CDR3 contains 16 residues. Germline loops: CDR1 MGHRA, CDR2 YSYEKL. V lost 3 bases to trimming and J lost 0 bases, with 12 bases between them. CDR3 region: CASSQGLAFSYNEQFF. The CDR3 DNA follows: TGCGCCAGCAGCCAGGGTCTAGCGTTCTCCTACAATGAGCAGTTCTTC.

The rearrangement uses TRBV19 and TRBJ2-1; 8 nucleotides match TRBD1. The CDR3 is 17 amino acids. The V segment lost 10 bases and the J segment 6 bases; nucleotides outside the gene matches: 20. Germline V lookup: CDR1 LNHDA, CDR2 SQIVND (reference sequence). The CDR3 region has the DNA TGTGCCACCAGGGCGCCGGGACAGGCCCTTCATGGCAATGAGCAGTTCTTC. Residues: CATRAPGQALHGNEQFF.

The chain employs TRBV24-1 and TRBJ1-2, with D hard to call. Trimming took 3 bases from V and 4 from J, leaving 11 bases between them. Germline V CDR1 and CDR2: KGHDR, SFDVKD. CDR3 length: 14 residues. Here the CDR3 DNA reads TGTGCCACCAGTGATCCTTCCAGTCCCTATGGCTACACCTTC. This gives the protein CATSDPSSPYGYTF.

This clone has a handful of counts. The V and J genes are TRBV3-1 (or the pseudogene TRBV3-2) and TRBJ2-2, with D uncertain. The CDR3 has 13 amino acids. The germline gives CDR1 LGHDT, CDR2 YNNKEL (reference sequence). V was cut by 5 bases and J by 1 base, with 5 bases left in between. The CDR3 nucleotides read TGTGCCAGCAGCGCGCAGAACACCGGGGAGCTGTTTTTT. Residues: CASSAQNTGELFF.

The chain carries TRBV19 and TRBJ2-5; TRBD1 might be the D (6 bases). Trimming stripped 4 bases from V and 4 bases from J, with 13 bases between. The CDR3 is 14 amino acids. The germline V gene encodes CDR1 LNHDA and CDR2 SQIVND (reference sequence). The CDR3 spells CASSTPGQTETQYF. The CDR3 bases are TGTGCCAGTAGTACCCCGGGACAAACAGAGACCCAGTACTTC.

The gene calls are TRBV11-2 and TRBJ2-1, with TRBD2 matching 8 bases. The V segment lost 5 bases and the J segment 3 bases; nucleotides outside the gene matches: 6. The CDR3 consists of 15 residues. Germline CDR1 and CDR2: SGHAT and FQNNGV. Written as DNA, the CDR3 is TGTGCCAGCAGCCAAATCACTAGCGGCTACAATGAGCAGTTCTTC. This codes for CASSQITSGYNEQFF.

The V call is TRBV6-5, the J call TRBJ2-2; D is unclear. CDR1 MNHEY and CDR2 SVGAGI come from the germline V gene. This CDR3 has 12 amino acids. The germline V and J ends were trimmed by 10 bases and 4 bases, with 10 bases remaining between them. DNA for the CDR3: TGTGCCACTTTTCCGGGCACCGGGGAGCTGTTTTTT. The encoded protein is CATFPGTGELFF.

In regard to this clone: A read error may explain this, as a much larger clone is one base away. V is TRBV12-3 or TRBV12-4 and J is TRBJ1-1, with D tentatively TRBD1 (5 bases). The CDR3 consists of 13 residues. Trimming left V 5 bases short and J 1 base short, with 8 bases between. The chain's CDR3 is CASSTQGNTEAFF. The CDR3 DNA follows: TGTGCCAGCAGTACCCAGGGGAACACTGAAGCTTTCTTT.

The chain employs TRBV7-6 and TRBJ2-1; unclear D gene. There are 16 residues in the CDR3. Germline CDR1 SGHVS, CDR2 FNYEAQ. Trimming cost V 1 base and J 5 bases, with 15 bases left between them. The CDR3, as DNA: TGTGCCAGCAGCTTAGGACGGCCAGAGGTCCACAATGAGCAGTTCTTC. Its translation: CASSLGRPEVHNEQFF.

The rearrangement joins TRBV7-9 to TRBJ2-1; TRBD2 matches 7 bases. Per the germline V gene, CDR1 is SEHNR and CDR2 is FQNEAQ (reference sequence). V lost 2 bases, J lost 4 bases, and 14 bases stayed unmatched. This CDR3 has 18 residues. As DNA, the CDR3 is TGTGCCAGCAGCTTATCCCGGAATGCGGGAGCGAGTTACAATGAGCAGTTCTTC. Amino acid sequence: CASSLSRNAGASYNEQFF.

The V call is TRBV5-1, the J call TRBJ1-3, with D hard to call. The CDR3 runs 16 residues. CDR1 and CDR2 from the germline V gene are SGHRS and YFSETQ. V dropped 0 bases and J dropped 3 bases, with 13 bases sitting between them. The CDR3 spells CASSLAVSGVGNTIYF. The CDR3 nucleotides are TGCGCCAGCAGCTTGGCCGTATCAGGCGTTGGAAACACCATATATTTT. Looking up the rest from reference TRBV5-1 and TRBJ1-3 gives the full variable domain: KAGVTQTPRYLIKTRGQQVTLSCSPISGHRSVSWYQQTPGQGLQFLFEYFSETQRNKGNFPGRFSGRQFSNSRSEMNVSTLELGDSALYLCASSLAVSGVGNTIYFGEGSWLTVV.

The chain combines TRBV10-1 with TRBJ2-2; D is unresolved. V lost 5 bases and J 5 bases, leaving 6 bases between the germline ends. From germline, CDR1 is WNHNN and CDR2 SYGVQD (reference sequence). CDR3 length: 12 residues. CDR3 nucleotide sequence: TGCGCCAGCAGTAAACAGACCGGGGAGCTGTTTTTT. Amino acids: CASSKQTGELFF.

The J gene is TRBJ2-5, the V gene TRBV30, with a tentative D call TRBD2 (7 bases). Trimming shortened V by 5 bases and J by 5 bases, and 18 bases separated the two germline ends. CDR1 and CDR2 from the germline V gene are GTSNPN and SVGIG (reference sequence). This CDR3 has 14 residues. The CDR3 sequence: CAWGGRGRHETQYF. CDR3 DNA sequence: TGTGCCTGGGGGGGGAGGGGGAGGCACGAGACCCAGTACTTC.

The genes are TRBV27 and TRBJ1-2, with 11 bases aligning to TRBD1. Per germline, CDR1 MNHEY and CDR2 SMNVEV (reference sequence). The trim removed 2 bases at V and 8 bases at J, leaving 7 bases unmatched. This CDR3 has 15 amino acids. The CDR3 loop reads CASSLKGTGGGGYTF. The CDR3 DNA sequence: TGTGCCAGCAGTTTAAAAGGGACAGGGGGTGGCGGCTACACCTTC.

J is TRBJ1-1 and V is TRBV2, with D possibly matching TRBD1 (6 bases). The CDR3 is made up of 15 amino acids. V lost 3 bases and J 2 bases, leaving 13 bases between the germline ends. The germline V gene has CDR1 SNHLY and CDR2 FYNNEI. CDR3 bases: TGTGCCAGCAGTGATAGGCCACAGGGAAACACTGAAGCTTTCTTT. It translates to CASSDRPQGNTEAFF.

The chain combines TRBV5-1 with TRBJ1-3; 10 positions match TRBD1. Germline-derived CDR1 and CDR2 are SGHRS and YFSETQ. The CDR3 totals 15 residues. Trimming removed 4 bases from V and 8 bases from J; junction bases left unmatched: 9. CDR3 sequence (DNA): TGCGCCAGCAGCCAACGGACAGGGGGGCATGACACCATATATTTT. This gives the protein CASSQRTGGHDTIYF.

The chain recombines TRBV15 with TRBJ2-3, with a possible D match to TRBD1 (6 bases). The V end was cut by 1 base, the J end by 5 bases, with 7 bases between. The CDR3 has 13 residues. Germline loops: CDR1 LNHNV, CDR2 YYDKDF (reference sequence). CDR3 protein: CATSRGQEDTQYF. The CDR3 DNA is TGTGCCACCAGCAGAGGACAGGAAGATACGCAGTATTTT. Based on the CDR3 plus reference TRBV15 and TRBJ2-3, the full variable domain is DAMVIQNPRYQVTQFGKPVTLSCSQTLNHNVMYWYQQKSSQAPKLLFHYYDKDFNNEADTPDNFQSRRPNTSFCFLDIRSPGLGDTAMYLCATSRGQEDTQYFGPGTRLTVL.

V and J are TRBV11-2 and TRBJ2-1; 8 bases match TRBD2. CDR3 length: 15 amino acids. Per germline, CDR1 SGHAT and CDR2 FQNNGV. J was trimmed by 4 bases and V by 5 bases; bases with no gene match: 7. The CDR3 spells CASSAIAGLYNEQFF. The CDR3 region has the DNA TGTGCCAGCAGCGCGATAGCGGGGCTTTACAATGAGCAGTTCTTC.

DNA for the CDR3: TGTGCCATCAGTGAGTCGGACAGGGGGAACACTGAAGCTTTCTTT. Its protein product is CAISESDRGNTEAFF. This chain joins TRBV10-3 and TRBJ1-1, with 9 positions matching TRBD1. The CDR3 is 15 residues long. Germline V gives CDR1 ENHRY, CDR2 SYGVKD. V was clipped by 0 bases and J by 1 base; unmatched bases: 0.

V gene TRBV7-9 combines with J gene TRBJ2-2, with TRBD1 identical over 7 bases. With V trimmed by 1 base and J by 6 bases, 2 bases remained unmatched. CDR1 is SEHNR, CDR2 FQNEAQ, per germline (reference sequence). The CDR3 spans 14 residues. Written as DNA, the CDR3 is TGTGCCAGCAGCTTAGTACAGGGGTCCGGGGAGCTGTTTTTT. Translating it yields CASSLVQGSGELFF. The full variable domain, with the rest looked up from reference TRBV7-9 and TRBJ2-2, is DTGVSQNPRHKITKRGQNVTFRCDPISEHNRLYWYRQTLGQGPEFLTYFQNEAQLEKSRLLSDRFSAERPKGSFSTLEIQRTEQGDSAMYLCASSLVQGSGELFFGEGSRLTVL.

The chain has TRBV14 and TRBJ2-2, with a weak D call TRBD1 (5 bases). The V end was cut by 5 bases, the J end by 2 bases, with 15 bases between. Looked up from germline, CDR1 is SGHDN and CDR2 is FVKESK. The CDR3 runs 16 residues. The DNA for the CDR3 is TGTGCCAGCAGCTCTCTTCGGACACTCAACACCGGGGAGCTGTTTTTT. Amino acids: CASSSLRTLNTGELFF. The full variable domain, completed using reference TRBV14 and TRBJ2-2, is EAGVTQFPSHSVIEKGQTVTLRCDPISGHDNLYWYRRVMGKEIKFLLHFVKESKQDESGMPNNRFLAERTGGTYSTLKVQPAELEDSGVYFCASSSLRTLNTGELFFGEGSRLTVL.

The chain carries TRBV5-1 and TRBJ2-2, with D perhaps TRBD1 (5 bases). This CDR3 contains 14 residues. Germline-derived CDR1 and CDR2 are SGHRS and YFSETQ. Trimming removed 4 bases at V and 6 bases at J, with 13 bases between. CDR3 residues: CASSKGPSSGELFF. The CDR3 DNA reads TGCGCCAGCAGCAAGGGGCCCTCGTCCGGGGAGCTGTTTTTT. Complete variable domain (other parts from reference TRBV5-1 and TRBJ2-2): KAGVTQTPRYLIKTRGQQVTLSCSPISGHRSVSWYQQTPGQGLQFLFEYFSETQRNKGNFPGRFSGRQFSNSRSEMNVSTLELGDSALYLCASSKGPSSGELFFGEGSRLTVL.

The count of this clone is one. The CDR3 is CASKGRAGGPGEQYF. The CDR3 coding sequence is TGTGCCTCAAAGGGTAGAGCGGGAGGTCCAGGGGAGCAGTACTTC. This sequence joins TRBV10-3 and TRBJ2-7; 9 nucleotides match TRBD2. With 11 bases clipped from V and 7 bases from J, the junction kept 18 bases outside the gene matches. The CDR3 is 15 amino acids. Germline V lookup: CDR1 ENHRY, CDR2 SYGVKD.

This clone has at least ten counts. The V and J genes are TRBV6-1 and TRBJ2-1; 12 bases match TRBD2. J gave up 8 bases and V 2 bases, and 1 base lay outside the gene matches. The germline V gene has CDR1 MNHNS and CDR2 SASEGT. The CDR3 has 14 residues. The CDR3: CASSEPSGRDEQFF. Here the CDR3 DNA reads TGTGCCAGCAGTGAACCTAGCGGGAGGGATGAGCAGTTCTTC.

The rearrangement links TRBV2 to TRBJ2-1, with a weak D call TRBD2 (6 bases). This CDR3 has 15 amino acids. The V gene lost 3 bases and the J gene lost 5 bases, with 14 bases spanning the gap. CDR1 and CDR2 (germline): SNHLY, FYNNEI. The CDR3 DNA reads as TGTGCCAGCAGTGAGTGGGAGGCCCGGGACAATGAGCAGTTCTTC. Its protein is CASSEWEARDNEQFF.

The V and J genes are TRBV7-9 and TRBJ1-6, with D possibly being TRBD1 (5 bases). The germline V gene encodes CDR1 SEHNR and CDR2 FQNEAQ (reference sequence). The CDR3 is 18 amino acids. V lost 1 base and J 0 bases, leaving 13 bases between the germline ends. Here the CDR3 reads CASSLEARASSYNSPLHF. DNA of the CDR3: TGTGCCAGCAGCTTAGAGGCCAGGGCTAGCTCCTATAATTCACCCCTCCACTTT. The entire variable domain, with the rest obtained from reference TRBV7-9 and TRBJ1-6, is as follows: DTGVSQNPRHKITKRGQNVTFRCDPISEHNRLYWYRQTLGQGPEFLTYFQNEAQLEKSRLLSDRFSAERPKGSFSTLEIQRTEQGDSAMYLCASSLEARASSYNSPLHFGNGTRLTVT.

The rearrangement joins TRBV11-2 to TRBJ2-1, with 8 bases that match TRBD2. Germline trimming cut 2 bases from V and 6 bases from J; bases unmatched to any gene: 6. The V gene's germline CDR1 is SGHAT and CDR2 FQNNGV. The CDR3 spans 15 residues. The CDR3 bases are TGTGCCAGCAGCTTAAGTCTAGCGGGCCGCAATGAGCAGTTCTTC. Translated, it gives CASSLSLAGRNEQFF.

This clone came up a few times. The rearrangement uses TRBV10-3 and TRBJ2-1; the match to TRBD2 covers 8 bases. This CDR3 region has 15 residues. From germline, CDR1 is ENHRY and CDR2 SYGVKD. J was trimmed by 4 bases and V by 8 bases; bases with no gene match: 10. The CDR3 spells CAIRSGGDHYNEQFF. CDR3 nucleotide sequence: TGTGCCATCCGGAGCGGGGGCGATCATTACAATGAGCAGTTCTTC.

The chain couples TRBV5-5 to TRBJ2-1; D possibly corresponds to TRBD2 (5 bases). Germline-derived CDR1 and CDR2 are SGHKS and YYEKEE (reference sequence). The CDR3 is 12 residues long. Trimming shortened V by 1 base and J by 9 bases, and 8 bases separated the two germline ends. CDR3 sequence reads: CASSLYGGEQFF. Written as DNA, the CDR3 is TGTGCCAGCAGCTTGTACGGAGGTGAGCAGTTCTTC.

The chain is built from TRBV5-1 and TRBJ2-6, with 9 bases that match TRBD1. CDR3 length: 18 amino acids. Germline CDR1 SGHRS, CDR2 YFSETQ. V was clipped by 3 bases and J by 3 bases; unmatched bases: 10. The CDR3 region has the DNA TGCGCCAGCAGCTCGCTCGGACAGGGGATAGATGGGGCCAACGTCCTGACTTTC. Its translation: CASSSLGQGIDGANVLTF.

The chain carries TRBV10-2 and TRBJ1-3; 7 bases are a match to TRBD1. CDR1 and CDR2 (germline): WSHSY, SAAADI. CDR3 length: 17 amino acids. Trimming removed 2 bases from V and 2 bases from J; junction bases left unmatched: 9. Here the CDR3 reads CASSEMWRGRTGNTIYF. The CDR3 DNA reads as TGCGCCAGCAGTGAGATGTGGAGGGGGCGAACTGGAAACACCATATATTTT.